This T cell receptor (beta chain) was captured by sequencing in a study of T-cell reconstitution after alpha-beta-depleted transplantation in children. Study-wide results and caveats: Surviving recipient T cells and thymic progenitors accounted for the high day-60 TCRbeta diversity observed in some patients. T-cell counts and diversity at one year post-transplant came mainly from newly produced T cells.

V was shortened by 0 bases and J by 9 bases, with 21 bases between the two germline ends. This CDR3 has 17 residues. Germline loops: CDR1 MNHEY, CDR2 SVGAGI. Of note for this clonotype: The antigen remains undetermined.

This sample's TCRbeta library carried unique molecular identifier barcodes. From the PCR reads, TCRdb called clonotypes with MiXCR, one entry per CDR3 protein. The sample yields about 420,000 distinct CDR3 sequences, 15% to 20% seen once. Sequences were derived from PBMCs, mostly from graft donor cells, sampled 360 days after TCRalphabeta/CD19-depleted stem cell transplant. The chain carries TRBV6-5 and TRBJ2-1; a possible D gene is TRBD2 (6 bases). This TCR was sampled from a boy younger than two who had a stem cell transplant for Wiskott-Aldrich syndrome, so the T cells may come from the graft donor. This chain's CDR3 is CASSYSGLIGVRGEQFF. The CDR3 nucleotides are TGTGCCAGCAGTTACTCGGGACTCATCGGGGTAAGGGGTGAGCAGTTCTTC.